The present TCR beta chain was sequenced within a study of regulatory and conventional T cells in RAG deficiency. Whole-study findings and limits: Other subsets showed around 10-fold reductions, but Treg unique TCR beta sequences fell roughly 93-fold in these patients.

This CDR3 comprises 15 residues. The V gene's germline CDR1 is LNHDA and CDR2 SQIVND (reference sequence). J was trimmed by 6 bases and V by 3 bases; bases with no gene match: 8. Blood CD4+ CD25-low CD127-high conventional T cells supplied the genomic DNA template. Worth noting for this clone: Its matching antigen is unknown.

Libraries were prepared by immunoSEQ multiplex PCR; TCRdb keeps only in-frame clonotypes and omits some of them. The data show approximately 30,000 clones, more than 90% seen once. These data were also filed under a second study, of regulatory T cells. In that study: The primer mix had 52 TRBV and 13 TRBJ primers. In patients, unique TRB V-J pairs were restricted and V/J usage skewed, especially in Tregs.

Specimen: CD25- CD4+ T cells sorted from blood. The chain links TRBV19 to TRBJ1-5, with 7 bases that match TRBD1. The TCR was taken from a human donor in good health. CDR3 nucleotides: TGTGCCAGTAGTATGTTGAACAGGGGTGGTCAGCCCCAGCATTTT. Encoded protein: CASSMLNRGGQPQHF. The whole variable domain, remainder taken from reference TRBV19 and TRBJ1-5, is DGGITQSPKYLFRKEGQNVTLSCEQNLNHDAMYWYRQDPGQGLRLIYYSQIVNDFQKGDIAEGYSVSREKKESFPLTVTSAQKNPTAFYLCASSMLNRGGQPQHFGDGTRLSIL.